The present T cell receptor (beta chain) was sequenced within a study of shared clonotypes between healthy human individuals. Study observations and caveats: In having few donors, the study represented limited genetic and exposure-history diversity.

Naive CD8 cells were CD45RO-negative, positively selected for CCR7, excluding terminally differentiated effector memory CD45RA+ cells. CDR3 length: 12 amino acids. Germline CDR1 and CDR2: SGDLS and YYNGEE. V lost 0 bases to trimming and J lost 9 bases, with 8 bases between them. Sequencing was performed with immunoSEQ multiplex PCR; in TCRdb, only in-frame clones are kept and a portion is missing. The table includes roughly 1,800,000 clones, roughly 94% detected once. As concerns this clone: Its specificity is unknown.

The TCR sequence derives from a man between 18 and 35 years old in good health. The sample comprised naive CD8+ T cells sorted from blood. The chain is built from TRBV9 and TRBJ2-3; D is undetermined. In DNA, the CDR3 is TGTGCCAGCAGCGTAGATGAGCAAACGCAGTATTTT. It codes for CASSVDEQTQYF.